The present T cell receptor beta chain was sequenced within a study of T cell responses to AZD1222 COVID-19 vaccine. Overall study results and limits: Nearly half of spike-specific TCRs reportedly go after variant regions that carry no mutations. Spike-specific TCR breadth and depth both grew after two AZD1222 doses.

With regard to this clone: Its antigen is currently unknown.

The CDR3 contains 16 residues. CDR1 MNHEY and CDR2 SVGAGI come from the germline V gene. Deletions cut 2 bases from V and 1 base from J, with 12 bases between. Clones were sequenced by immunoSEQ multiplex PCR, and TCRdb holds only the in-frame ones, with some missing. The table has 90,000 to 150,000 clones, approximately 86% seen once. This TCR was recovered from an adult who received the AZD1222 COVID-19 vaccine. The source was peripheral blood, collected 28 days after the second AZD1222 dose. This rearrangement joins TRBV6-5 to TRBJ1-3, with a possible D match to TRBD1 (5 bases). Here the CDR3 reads CASSYGGLWSGNTIYF. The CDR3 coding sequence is TGTGCCAGCAGTTACGGGGGACTGTGGTCTGGAAACACCATATATTTT.